The clone carrying this TCR beta chain was seen only once. Trimming cost V 1 base and J 4 bases, with 15 bases left between them. CDR1 and CDR2 from the germline V gene are SGHNT and YYREEE (reference sequence). The CDR3 is made up of 15 amino acids. This record belongs to a study of T cell changes during pregnancy in multiple sclerosis. Using immunoSEQ multiplex PCR, the repertoire was profiled, and TCRdb retains in-frame clones only, with some absent. The sample lists approximately 70,000 clones; 92% were seen once. The sample consisted of peripheral blood, taken in the first trimester of pregnancy. The chain uses TRBV5-4 and TRBJ2-7; tentative D call: TRBD1 (5 bases). This TCR was recovered from a female donor in good health, enrolled as a control in a pregnancy study. The CDR3 bases are TGTGCCAGCAGCTTGCAAGGCAGGGCACCTTACGAGCAGTACTTC. It translates to CASSLQGRAPYEQYF.